This TCR beta chain appears in the sequencing data of a study of blood T cell repertoires in COVID-19. Study-level information: Samples taken during acute and convalescent COVID-19 were collected in the United States, Italy and Spain. Sample material is recorded as cDNA or gDNA derived from T cells, B-cell-depleted T cells, or PBMCs.

Germline V gene lookup returns CDR1 MNHNS and CDR2 SASEGT. CDR3 length equals 13 residues. With 4 bases removed from V and 6 bases from J, the gap between germline ends came to 12 bases. In the authors' methods: Nucleated cell counts were estimated from reference gene primer amplification. Produced via immunoSEQ multiplex PCR; TCRdb's table is partial and in-frame only. That table furnishes V, J and clone size, whereas the DNA furnished D and trimming. The sample lists about 150,000 clones; about 87% were seen once. V is TRBV6-1 and J is TRBJ1-1; perhaps TRBD1 as D (6 bases). Sequenced input: peripheral blood. The TCR comes from a man aged 80 or over with acute or convalescent COVID-19. The CDR3 sequence is CASSGTGWSEAFF. CDR3 in DNA: TGTGCCAGCAGTGGAACAGGGTGGTCTGAAGCTTTCTTT.